This TCR beta chain derives from a study of T cell repertoires in cytomegalovirus infection. Across the whole study: Indications came from public TCR beta signatures; they pointed to CMV infection and to a matching HLA type.

This clonotype was counted many times. No antigen is known for it. TCRdb re-derived calls from the reads in MiXCR, one entry per CDR3 protein. In the table there are about 920,000 distinct CDR3 sequences, around 30% of which are singletons. The CDR3 length is 13 residues. Trimming removed 1 base at V and 3 bases at J, with 6 bases between. Germline CDR1 is SGHTA and CDR2 is FQGNSA. The chain uses TRBV7-2 and TRBJ2-5; D remains ambiguous. The sample was cultured CD8+ T cells from PBMCs, taken from culture after CMV antigen stimulation. This sequence was found in a human donor in good health (CMV status not recorded). Some clones in this sample may be carry-over from other donors' samples. This CDR3 is CASSLEWKETQYF. CDR3 sequence (DNA): TGTGCCAGCAGCTTAGAGTGGAAAGAGACCCAGTACTTC.